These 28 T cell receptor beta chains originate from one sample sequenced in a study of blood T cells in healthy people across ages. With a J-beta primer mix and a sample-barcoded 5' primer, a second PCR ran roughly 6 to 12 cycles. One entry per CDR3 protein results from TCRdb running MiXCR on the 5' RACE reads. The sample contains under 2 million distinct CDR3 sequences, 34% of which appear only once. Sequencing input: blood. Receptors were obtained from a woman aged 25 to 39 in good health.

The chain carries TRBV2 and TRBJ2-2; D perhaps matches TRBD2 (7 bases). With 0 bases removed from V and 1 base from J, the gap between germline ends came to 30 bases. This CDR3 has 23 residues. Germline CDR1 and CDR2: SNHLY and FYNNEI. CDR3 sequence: CASSEARSGGGARRAKNTGELFF. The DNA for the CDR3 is TGTGCCAGCAGTGAAGCGCGGAGTGGGGGGGGCGCGAGGAGGGCCAAGAACACCGGGGAGCTGTTTTTT. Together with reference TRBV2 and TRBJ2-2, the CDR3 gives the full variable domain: EPEVTQTPSHQVTQMGQEVILRCVPISNHLYFYWYRQILGQKVEFLVSFYNNEISEKSEIFDDQFSVERPDGSNFTLKIRSTKLEDSAMYFCASSEARSGGGARRAKNTGELFFGEGSRLTVL.

CDR3 amino acids: CASGRGVSTEAFF. The CDR3 DNA sequence: TGTGCCAGCGGCCGAGGGGTGTCCACTGAAGCTTTCTTT. The gene calls are TRBV7-9 and TRBJ1-1; a possible D gene is TRBD1 (5 bases). The CDR3 spans 13 residues. The ends were cut back, 8 bases at V and 4 bases at J, with 14 bases in the middle. Germline V gives CDR1 SEHNR, CDR2 FQNEAQ (reference sequence).

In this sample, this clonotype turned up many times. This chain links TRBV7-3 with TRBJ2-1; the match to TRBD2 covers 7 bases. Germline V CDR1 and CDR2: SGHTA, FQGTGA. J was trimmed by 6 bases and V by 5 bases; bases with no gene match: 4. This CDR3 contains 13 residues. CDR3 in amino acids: CASSLGTTNEQFF. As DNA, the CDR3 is TGTGCCAGCAGCCTAGGGACTACCAATGAGCAGTTCTTC.

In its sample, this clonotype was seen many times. The CDR3 is CASSIGRGGEQYF. DNA of the CDR3: TGTGCCAGCAGTATTGGCAGGGGAGGCGAGCAGTACTTC. The V and J genes are TRBV27 and TRBJ2-7; perhaps D is TRBD1 or TRBD2 (6 bases each). Germline V CDR1 and CDR2: MNHEY, SMNVEV (reference sequence). The CDR3 has 13 amino acids. V lost 5 bases, J lost 6 bases, and 14 bases lay in between.

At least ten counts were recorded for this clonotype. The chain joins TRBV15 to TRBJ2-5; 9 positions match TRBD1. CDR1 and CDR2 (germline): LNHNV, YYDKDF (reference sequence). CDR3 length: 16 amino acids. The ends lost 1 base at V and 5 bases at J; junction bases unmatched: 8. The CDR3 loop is CATSRGGQGYSETQYF. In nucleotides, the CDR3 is TGTGCCACCAGCAGAGGGGGACAGGGTTATTCGGAGACCCAGTACTTC.

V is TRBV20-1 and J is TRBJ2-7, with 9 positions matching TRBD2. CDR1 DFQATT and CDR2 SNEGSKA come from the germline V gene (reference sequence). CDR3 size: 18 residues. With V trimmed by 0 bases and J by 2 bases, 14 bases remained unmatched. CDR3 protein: CSARDGTRGLAGAYEQYF. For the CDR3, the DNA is TGCAGTGCTAGAGATGGGACCAGGGGACTAGCCGGGGCCTACGAGCAGTACTTC.

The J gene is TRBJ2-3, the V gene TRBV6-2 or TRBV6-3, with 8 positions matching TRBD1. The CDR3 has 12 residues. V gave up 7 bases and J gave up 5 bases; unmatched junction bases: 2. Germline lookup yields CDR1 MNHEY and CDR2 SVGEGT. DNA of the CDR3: TGTGCCAGCATCGACAGGGGAGATACGCAGTATTTT. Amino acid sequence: CASIDRGDTQYF.

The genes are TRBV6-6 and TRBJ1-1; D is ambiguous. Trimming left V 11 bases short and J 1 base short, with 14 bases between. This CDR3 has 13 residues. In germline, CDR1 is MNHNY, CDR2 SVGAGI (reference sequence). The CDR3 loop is CACGQYKNTEAFF. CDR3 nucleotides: TGTGCCTGCGGCCAATACAAGAACACTGAAGCTTTCTTT.

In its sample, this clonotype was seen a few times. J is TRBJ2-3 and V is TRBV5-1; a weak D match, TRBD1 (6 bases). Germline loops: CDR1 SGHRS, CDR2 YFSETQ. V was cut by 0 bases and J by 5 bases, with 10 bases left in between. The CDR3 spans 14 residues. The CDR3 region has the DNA TGCGCCAGCAGCTTGGTGGGGGCGGTAGATACGCAGTATTTT. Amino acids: CASSLVGAVDTQYF.

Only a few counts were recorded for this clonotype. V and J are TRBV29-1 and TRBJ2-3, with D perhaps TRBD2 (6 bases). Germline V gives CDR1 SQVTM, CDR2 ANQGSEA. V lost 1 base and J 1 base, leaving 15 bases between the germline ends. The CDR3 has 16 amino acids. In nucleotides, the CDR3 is TGCAGCGTTGAAGCATGGTCGGGAGAAGGCACAGATACGCAGTATTTT. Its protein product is CSVEAWSGEGTDTQYF.

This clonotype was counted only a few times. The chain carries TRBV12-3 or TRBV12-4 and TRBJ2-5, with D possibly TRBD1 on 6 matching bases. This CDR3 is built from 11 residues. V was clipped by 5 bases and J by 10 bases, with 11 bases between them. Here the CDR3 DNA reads TGTGCCAGCAGTGTACAGGGTGGCCAGTACTTC. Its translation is CASSVQGGQYF.

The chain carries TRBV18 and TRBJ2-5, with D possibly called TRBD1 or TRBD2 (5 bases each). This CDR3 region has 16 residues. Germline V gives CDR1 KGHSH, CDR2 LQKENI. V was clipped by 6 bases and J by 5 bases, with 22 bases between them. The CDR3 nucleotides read TGTGCCAGCTCTCGGGACCATTCCTATATGGCGGAGACCCAGTACTTC. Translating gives CASSRDHSYMAETQYF.

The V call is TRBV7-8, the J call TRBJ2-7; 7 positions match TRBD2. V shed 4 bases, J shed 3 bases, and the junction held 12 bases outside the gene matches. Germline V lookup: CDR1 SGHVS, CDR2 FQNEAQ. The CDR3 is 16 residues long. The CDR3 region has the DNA TGTGCCAGCAGCTCCGGTGGGCTAGCGGACTTCTACGAGCAGTACTTC. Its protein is CASSSGGLADFYEQYF.

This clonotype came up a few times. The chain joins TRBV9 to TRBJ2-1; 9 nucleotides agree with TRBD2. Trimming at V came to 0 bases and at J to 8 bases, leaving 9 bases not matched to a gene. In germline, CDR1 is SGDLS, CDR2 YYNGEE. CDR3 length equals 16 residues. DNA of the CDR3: TGTGCCAGCAGCGTAGTGGGTAGCGGGAGTTGGGATGAGCAGTTCTTC. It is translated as CASSVVGSGSWDEQFF.

The CDR3 is CASSMGRAGRTDTQYF. CDR3 sequence (DNA): TGTGCCAGTAGTATGGGTCGGGCGGGACGCACAGATACGCAGTATTTT. The gene calls are TRBV19 and TRBJ2-3; D might be TRBD2 (6 bases). CDR3 length: 16 residues. Germline lookup yields CDR1 LNHDA and CDR2 SQIVND (reference sequence). Trimming cost V 3 bases and J 1 base, with 14 bases left between them.

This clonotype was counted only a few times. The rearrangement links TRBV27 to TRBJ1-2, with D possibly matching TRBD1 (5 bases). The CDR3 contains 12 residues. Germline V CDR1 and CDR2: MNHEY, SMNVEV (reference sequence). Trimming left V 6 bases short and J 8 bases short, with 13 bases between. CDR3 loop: CASRKGTWGYTF. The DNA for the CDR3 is TGTGCCAGCAGAAAAGGGACGTGGGGCTACACCTTC.

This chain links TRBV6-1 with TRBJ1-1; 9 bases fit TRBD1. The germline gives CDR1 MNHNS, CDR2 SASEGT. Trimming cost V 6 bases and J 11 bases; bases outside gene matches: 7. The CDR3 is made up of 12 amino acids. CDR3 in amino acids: CASSWEGQGAFF. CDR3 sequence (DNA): TGTGCCAGCAGCTGGGAAGGACAGGGGGCTTTCTTT.

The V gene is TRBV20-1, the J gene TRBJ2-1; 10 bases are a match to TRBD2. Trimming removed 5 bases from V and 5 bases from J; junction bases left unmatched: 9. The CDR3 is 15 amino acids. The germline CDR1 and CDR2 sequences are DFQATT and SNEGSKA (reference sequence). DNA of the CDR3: TGCAGTGCTTCAGTTCCGGGACTAGCGAACAATGAGCAGTTCTTC. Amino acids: CSASVPGLANNEQFF.

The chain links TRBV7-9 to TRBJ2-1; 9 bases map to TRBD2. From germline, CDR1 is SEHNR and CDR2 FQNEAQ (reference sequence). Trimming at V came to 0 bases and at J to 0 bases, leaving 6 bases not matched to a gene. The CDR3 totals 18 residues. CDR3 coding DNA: TGTGCCAGCAGCTTAGCCAGCGGGGGGTCCTTCTCCTACAATGAGCAGTTCTTC. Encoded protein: CASSLASGGSFSYNEQFF.

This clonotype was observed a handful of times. Written as DNA, the CDR3 is TGCGCCAGCAGCTTATCCGGGAGGGCCCCCAATGAGCAGTTCTTC. Its protein is CASSLSGRAPNEQFF. This chain joins TRBV5-1 and TRBJ2-1; 8 nucleotides agree with TRBD2. Germline values: CDR1 SGHRS, CDR2 YFSETQ. Trimming cost V 2 bases and J 6 bases; bases outside gene matches: 7. The CDR3 contains 15 residues.

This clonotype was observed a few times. The CDR3 region has the DNA TGCGCCAGCAGCTTGGGGGGGATTAATGAAAAACTGTTTTTT. Translated, it gives CASSLGGINEKLFF. The chain combines TRBV5-1 with TRBJ1-4; the D gene is possibly TRBD1 (5 bases). The CDR3 contains 14 residues. Trimming took off 0 bases at V and 4 bases at J, with 7 bases between the two ends. Germline-derived CDR1 and CDR2 are SGHRS and YFSETQ.

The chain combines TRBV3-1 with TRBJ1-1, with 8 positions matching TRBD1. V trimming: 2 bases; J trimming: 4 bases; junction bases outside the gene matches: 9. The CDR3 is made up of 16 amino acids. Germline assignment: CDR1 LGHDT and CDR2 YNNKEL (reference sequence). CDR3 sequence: CASSQTAQGAGTEAFF. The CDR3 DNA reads TGTGCCAGCAGCCAAACGGCCCAGGGGGCAGGCACTGAAGCTTTCTTT.

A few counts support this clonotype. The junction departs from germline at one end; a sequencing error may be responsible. This CDR3 reads CASSGELTGNIF. The CDR3 nucleotides are TGTGCCAGCAGTGGGGAGCTGACAGGGAATATCTTC. This chain uses TRBV2 with TRBJ2-1, with 7 bases fitting TRBD1. Germline CDR1 SNHLY, CDR2 FYNNEI. The CDR3 totals 12 residues.

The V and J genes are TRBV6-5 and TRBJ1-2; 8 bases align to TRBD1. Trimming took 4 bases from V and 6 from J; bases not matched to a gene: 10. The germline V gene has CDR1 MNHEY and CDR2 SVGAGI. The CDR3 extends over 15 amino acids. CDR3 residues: CASSSTGTGFNGYTF. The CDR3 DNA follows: TGTGCCAGCAGTTCGACCGGGACAGGCTTTAATGGCTACACCTTC.

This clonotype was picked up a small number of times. CDR3 nucleotides: TGTGCCAGCAACAAGGATCTGATTTCGCCCCTCCACTTT. This sequence encodes CASNKDLISPLHF. The gene calls are TRBV6-6 and TRBJ1-6, with D unresolved. The CDR3 loop spans 13 amino acids. CDR1 and CDR2 (germline): MNHNY, SVGAGI (reference sequence). The germline V and J ends were trimmed by 7 bases and 13 bases, with 17 bases remaining between them.

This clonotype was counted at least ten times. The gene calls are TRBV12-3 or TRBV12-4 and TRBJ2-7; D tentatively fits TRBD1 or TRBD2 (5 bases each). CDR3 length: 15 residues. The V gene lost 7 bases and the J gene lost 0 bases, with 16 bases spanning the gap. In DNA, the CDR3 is TGTGCCAGCACCCTGGGGGTGCCGAACTCCTACGAGCAGTACTTC. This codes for CASTLGVPNSYEQYF.

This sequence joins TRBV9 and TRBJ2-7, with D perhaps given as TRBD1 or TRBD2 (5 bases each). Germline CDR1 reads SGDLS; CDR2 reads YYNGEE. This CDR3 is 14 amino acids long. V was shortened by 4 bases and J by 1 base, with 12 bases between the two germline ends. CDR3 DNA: TGTGCCAGCAGCTCCCGGGACGGATCCTACGAGCAGTACTTC. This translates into CASSSRDGSYEQYF.

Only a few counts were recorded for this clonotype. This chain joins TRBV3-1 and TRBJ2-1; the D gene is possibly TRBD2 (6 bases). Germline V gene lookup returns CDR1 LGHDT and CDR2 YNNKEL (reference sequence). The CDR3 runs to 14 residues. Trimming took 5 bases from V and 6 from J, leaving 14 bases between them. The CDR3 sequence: CASSREGTGNEQFF. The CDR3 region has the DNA TGTGCCAGCAGCAGAGAAGGGACTGGCAATGAGCAGTTCTTC.